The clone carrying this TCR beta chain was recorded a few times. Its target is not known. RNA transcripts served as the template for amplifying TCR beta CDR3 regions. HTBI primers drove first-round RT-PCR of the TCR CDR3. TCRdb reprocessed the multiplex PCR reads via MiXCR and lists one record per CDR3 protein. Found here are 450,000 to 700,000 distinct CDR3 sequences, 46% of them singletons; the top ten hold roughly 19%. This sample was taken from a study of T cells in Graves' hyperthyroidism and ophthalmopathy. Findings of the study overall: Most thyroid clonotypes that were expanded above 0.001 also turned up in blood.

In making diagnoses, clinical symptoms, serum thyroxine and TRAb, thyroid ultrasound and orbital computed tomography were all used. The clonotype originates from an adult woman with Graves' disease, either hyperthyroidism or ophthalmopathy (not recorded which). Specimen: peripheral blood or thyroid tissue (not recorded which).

The CDR3 here is CASSLMGSFTDTQYF. CDR3 coding DNA: TGTGCCAGCAGCTTAATGGGCTCCTTCACAGATACGCAGTATTTT. This chain uses TRBV7-9 with TRBJ2-3; D is unclear. The CDR3 length is 15 residues. The V gene's germline CDR1 is SEHNR and CDR2 FQNEAQ (reference sequence). V was clipped by 2 bases and J by 2 bases, with 11 bases between them.